Presented here are 7 T cell receptor beta chains from one specimen sequenced in a study of cytomegalovirus exposure and HLA in healthy donors. Primers for the PCR totalled 60 Vbeta and 13 Jbeta. The method was immunoSEQ multiplex PCR; TCRdb's version includes in-frame clones alone and lacks a portion of them. The sample has 150,000 or so clones, roughly 84% seen once. Sample: PBMCs. Source of these receptors: a man aged 18 to 35 in good health and CMV-seronegative.

The V gene is TRBV5-5, the J gene TRBJ1-1; D call uncertain. V lost 5 bases and J 1 base, leaving 12 bases between the germline ends. This CDR3 contains 14 residues. Germline assignment: CDR1 SGHKS and CDR2 YYEKEE (reference sequence). The CDR3 DNA follows: TGTGCCAGCAGAAAGAGGGCCGGGAACACTGAAGCTTTCTTT. Its translation: CASRKRAGNTEAFF.

The CDR3 region has the DNA TGTGCCAGCAGCTTATTACGGGAGGCCCGGGGCACAGATACGCAGTATTTT. It translates to CASSLLREARGTDTQYF. The V call is TRBV11-1, the J call TRBJ2-3, with 7 bases fitting TRBD2. The V gene's germline CDR1 is SGHAT and CDR2 FQDESV (reference sequence). V dropped 2 bases and J dropped 1; count of bases not matched to a gene: 9. This CDR3 has 17 amino acids. Based on the CDR3 plus reference TRBV11-1 and TRBJ2-3, the full variable domain is EAEVAQSPRYKITEKSQAVAFWCDPISGHATLYWYRQILGQGPELLVQFQDESVVDDSQLPKDRFSAERLKGVDSTLKIQPAELGDSAMYLCASSLLREARGTDTQYFGPGTRLTVL.

The chain combines TRBV7-2 with TRBJ1-1; 9 nucleotides agree with TRBD1. The CDR3 has 14 residues. The V segment lost 3 bases and the J segment 4 bases; nucleotides outside the gene matches: 3. Germline V gives CDR1 SGHTA, CDR2 FQGNSA. As DNA, the CDR3 is TGTGCCAGCAGCTTTAGACAGGGGGGCACTGAAGCTTTCTTT. Protein: CASSFRQGGTEAFF.

With respect to this clone: One junction end disagrees with the germline gene, perhaps due to a read error. The CDR3 protein is CASSGQGYVYTF. DNA of the CDR3: TGTGCCAGCAGTGGACAGGGGTATGTCTACACCTTC. The chain is built from TRBV25-1 and TRBJ1-2; 8 bases are shared with TRBD1. This CDR3 region has 12 residues. Germline V gives CDR1 MGHDK, CDR2 SYGVNS.

V is TRBV7-9 and J is TRBJ1-1; possible D gene TRBD1, 6 bases. This CDR3 comprises 15 residues. The germline V gene has CDR1 SEHNR and CDR2 FQNEAQ (reference sequence). V was clipped by 5 bases and J by 4 bases, with 17 bases between them. The CDR3 DNA reads as TGTGCCAGCAGCCCCGAAGGGTTGGGGGCCACTGAAGCTTTCTTT. It translates to CASSPEGLGATEAFF.

This clone was seen a single time. This sequence joins TRBV30 and TRBJ1-2; 9 nucleotides match TRBD1. The ends lost 8 bases at V and 2 bases at J; junction bases unmatched: 6. Germline loops: CDR1 GTSNPN, CDR2 SVGIG (reference sequence). CDR3 length equals 13 residues. The CDR3: CAAGQGENYGYTF. Written as DNA, the CDR3 is TGTGCCGCGGGACAGGGAGAAAACTATGGCTACACCTTC.

This clone appeared once. One junction end disagrees with the germline gene, perhaps due to a read error. The chain combines TRBV7-9 with TRBJ1-4; no reliable D call. The germline V gene has CDR1 SEHNR and CDR2 FQNEAQ (reference sequence). The CDR3 consists of 16 residues. The CDR3 reads CSSRPPEGTDYEKLFF. The CDR3 DNA sequence: TGTTCCAGCAGACCCCCGGAGGGAACTGACTATGAAAAACTGTTTTTT.